The present T cell receptor beta chain was sequenced within a study of shared clonotypes between healthy human individuals. The germline V gene encodes CDR1 SGHAT and CDR2 FQNNGV. The CDR3 is 13 residues long. V was cut by 3 bases and J by 3 bases, with 9 bases left in between. Measured with immunoSEQ multiplex PCR; TCRdb has only the in-frame clones, and not every one. The data show some 2.1 million clones, over 85% seen once. Terminally differentiated effector memory CD45RA+ cells were excluded from the naive CD8 cells, which were CD45RO-negative and positively selected for CCR7. Only one count was recorded for this clone.

The receptor's source is a man younger than 30 in good health. The rearrangement uses TRBV11-2 and TRBJ2-7; D is undetermined. Sequenced input: naive CD8+ T cells sorted from blood. CDR3 in amino acids: CASSFRQSYEQYF. CDR3 sequence (DNA): TGTGCCAGCAGCTTTCGGCAGAGCTACGAGCAGTACTTC.